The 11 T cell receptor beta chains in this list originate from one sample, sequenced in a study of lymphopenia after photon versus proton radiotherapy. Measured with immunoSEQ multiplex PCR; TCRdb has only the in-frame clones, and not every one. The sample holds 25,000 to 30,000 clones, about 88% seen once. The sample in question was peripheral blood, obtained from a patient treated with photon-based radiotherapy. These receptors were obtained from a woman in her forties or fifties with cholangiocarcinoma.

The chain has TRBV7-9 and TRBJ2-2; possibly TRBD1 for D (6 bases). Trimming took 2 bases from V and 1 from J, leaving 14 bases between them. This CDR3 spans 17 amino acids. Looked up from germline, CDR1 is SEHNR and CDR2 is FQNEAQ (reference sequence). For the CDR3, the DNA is TGTGCCAGCAGCTTATTGAGGACAGCGGAGAACACCGGGGAGCTGTTTTTT. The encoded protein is CASSLLRTAENTGELFF.

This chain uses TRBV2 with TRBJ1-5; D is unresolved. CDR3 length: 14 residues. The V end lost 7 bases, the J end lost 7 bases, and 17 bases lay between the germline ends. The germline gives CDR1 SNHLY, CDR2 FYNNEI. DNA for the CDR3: TGTGCCAGCAAAAAGGACTCGAGCCGCCAGCCCCAGCATTTT. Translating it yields CASKKDSSRQPQHF.

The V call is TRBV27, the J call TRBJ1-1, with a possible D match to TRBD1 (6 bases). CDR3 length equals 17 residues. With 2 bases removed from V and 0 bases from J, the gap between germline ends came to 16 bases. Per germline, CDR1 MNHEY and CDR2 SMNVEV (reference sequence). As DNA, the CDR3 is TGTGCCAGCAGTTTAATCAGGACAGCTTACATGAACACTGAAGCTTTCTTT. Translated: CASSLIRTAYMNTEAFF.

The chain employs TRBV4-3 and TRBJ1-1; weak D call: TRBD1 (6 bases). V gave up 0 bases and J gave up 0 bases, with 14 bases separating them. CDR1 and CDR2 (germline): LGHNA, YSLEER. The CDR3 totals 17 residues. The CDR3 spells CASSQEVGASMNTEAFF. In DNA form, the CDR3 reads TGCGCCAGCAGCCAAGAGGTGGGGGCCTCCATGAACACTGAAGCTTTCTTT.

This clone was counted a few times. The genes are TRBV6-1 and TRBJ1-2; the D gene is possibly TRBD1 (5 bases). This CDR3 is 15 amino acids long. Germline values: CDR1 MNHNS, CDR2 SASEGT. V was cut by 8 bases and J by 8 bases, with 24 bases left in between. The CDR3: CASLEGGTGLGGYTF. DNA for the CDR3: TGTGCCAGCTTGGAAGGCGGGACGGGGTTGGGCGGCTACACCTTC.

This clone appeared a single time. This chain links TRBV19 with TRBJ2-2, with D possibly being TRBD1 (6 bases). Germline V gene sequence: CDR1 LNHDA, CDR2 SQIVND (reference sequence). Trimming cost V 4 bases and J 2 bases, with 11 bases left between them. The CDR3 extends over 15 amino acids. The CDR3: CASSTPRGNTGELFF. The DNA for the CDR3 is TGTGCCAGTAGTACCCCCAGGGGAAACACCGGGGAGCTGTTTTTT.

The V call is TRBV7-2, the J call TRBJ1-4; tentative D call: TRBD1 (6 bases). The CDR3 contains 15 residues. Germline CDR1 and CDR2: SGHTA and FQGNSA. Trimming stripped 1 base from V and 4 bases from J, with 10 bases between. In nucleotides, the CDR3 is TGTGCCAGCAGCTTAGATACAGGGCTTAATGAAAAACTGTTTTTT. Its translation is CASSLDTGLNEKLFF.

CDR3 nucleotides: TGTGCCAGCAAGACGGAATTCGGGATTCGCGGCTACACCTTC. It encodes CASKTEFGIRGYTF. The chain employs TRBV27 and TRBJ1-2; D call uncertain. CDR1 and CDR2 (germline): MNHEY, SMNVEV (reference sequence). The CDR3 is made up of 14 amino acids. The germline V and J ends were trimmed by 7 bases and 8 bases, with 20 bases remaining between them.

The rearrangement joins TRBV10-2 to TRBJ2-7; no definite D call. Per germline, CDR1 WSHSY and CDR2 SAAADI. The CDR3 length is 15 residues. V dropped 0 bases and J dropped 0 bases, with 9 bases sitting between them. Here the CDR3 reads CASSESIAYSYEQYF. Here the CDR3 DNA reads TGCGCCAGCAGTGAGTCGATAGCTTACTCCTACGAGCAGTACTTC.

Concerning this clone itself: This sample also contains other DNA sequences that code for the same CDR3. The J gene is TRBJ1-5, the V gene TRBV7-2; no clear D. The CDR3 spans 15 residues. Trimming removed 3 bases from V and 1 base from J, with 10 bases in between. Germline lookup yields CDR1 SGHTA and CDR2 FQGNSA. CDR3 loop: CASSLEGNSNQPQHF. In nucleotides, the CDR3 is TGTGCCAGCAGCTTGGAGGGTAACAGCAATCAGCCCCAGCATTTT.

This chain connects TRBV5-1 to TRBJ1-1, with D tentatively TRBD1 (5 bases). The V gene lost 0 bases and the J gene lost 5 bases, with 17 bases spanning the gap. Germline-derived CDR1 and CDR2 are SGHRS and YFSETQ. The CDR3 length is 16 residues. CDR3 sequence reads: CASSLAPGRVRTEAFF. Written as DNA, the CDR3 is TGCGCCAGCAGCTTGGCCCCGGGCAGGGTGAGGACTGAAGCTTTCTTT.